Reported below is one TCR beta chain. Its matching antigen is unknown. This entry comes from a study of shared clonotypes between healthy human individuals. Data came from immunoSEQ multiplex PCR; TCRdb stores just in-frame clones and leaves some out. In the table there are millions of clones, over 85% of which are singletons. Broader study findings: Even with large depth, rarefaction showed that sorted-subset sequencing was incomplete.

The donors, all of them Caucasian adults, lived in Nashville, Tennessee. Naive CD4+ cells were CD45RA-selected; the remaining cells were memory. The CDR3 has 14 residues. Germline loops: CDR1 SQVTM, CDR2 ANQGSEA. The junction had 8 bases not matched to a gene; V was cut back by 6 bases and J by 5 bases. The source is a man aged 18-30 years in good health. The chain uses TRBV29-1 and TRBJ2-7; TRBD2 agrees at 12 bases. Sequencing was carried out using naive CD4+ T cells sorted from blood. The subset: CD45RA+ positively selected. CDR3 bases: TGCAGCGTCCCCGGACTAGCGGGAAACAACGAGCAGTACTTC. Translating gives CSVPGLAGNNEQYF.